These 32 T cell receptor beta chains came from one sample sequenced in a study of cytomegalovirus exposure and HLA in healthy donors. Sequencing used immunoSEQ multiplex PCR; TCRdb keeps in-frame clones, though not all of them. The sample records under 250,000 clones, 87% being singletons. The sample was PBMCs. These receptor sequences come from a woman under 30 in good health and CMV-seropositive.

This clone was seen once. The DNA for the CDR3 is TGTGCCAGCAGTCCACCGACAGGGTGGGTCTATGGCTACACCTTC. This gives the protein CASSPPTGWVYGYTF. The genes are TRBV28 and TRBJ1-2, with 7 nucleotides matching TRBD1. The CDR3 covers 15 residues. The trim removed 5 bases at V and 4 bases at J, leaving 10 bases unmatched. Germline values: CDR1 MDHEN, CDR2 SYDVKM.

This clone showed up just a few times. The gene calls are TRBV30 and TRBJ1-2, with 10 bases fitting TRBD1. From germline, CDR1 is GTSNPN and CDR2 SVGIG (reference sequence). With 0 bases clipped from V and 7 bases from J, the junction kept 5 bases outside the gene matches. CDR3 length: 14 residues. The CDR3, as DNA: TGTGCCTGGAGTGTTGGGGACAGGGGTGCTGGCTACACCTTC. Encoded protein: CAWSVGDRGAGYTF.

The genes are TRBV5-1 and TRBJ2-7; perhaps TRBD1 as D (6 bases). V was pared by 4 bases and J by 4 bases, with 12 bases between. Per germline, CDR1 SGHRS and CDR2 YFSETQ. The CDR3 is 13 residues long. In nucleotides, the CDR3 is TGCGCCAGCAGCGCCTGGGGGCAATACGAGCAGTACTTC. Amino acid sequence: CASSAWGQYEQYF.

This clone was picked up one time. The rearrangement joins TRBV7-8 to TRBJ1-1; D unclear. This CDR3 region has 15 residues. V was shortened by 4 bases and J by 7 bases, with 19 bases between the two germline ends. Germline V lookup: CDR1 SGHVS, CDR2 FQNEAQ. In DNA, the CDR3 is TGTGCCAGCAGCTCCCTTGAGTCTCACCGTGGTGAAGCTTTCTTT. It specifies CASSSLESHRGEAFF.

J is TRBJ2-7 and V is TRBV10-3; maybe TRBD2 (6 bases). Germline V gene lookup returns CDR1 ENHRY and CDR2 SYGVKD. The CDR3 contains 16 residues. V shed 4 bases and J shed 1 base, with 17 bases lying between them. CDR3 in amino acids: CAISGGDSSESYEQYF. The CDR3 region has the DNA TGTGCCATCAGTGGCGGGGATAGCTCTGAGTCCTACGAGCAGTACTTC.

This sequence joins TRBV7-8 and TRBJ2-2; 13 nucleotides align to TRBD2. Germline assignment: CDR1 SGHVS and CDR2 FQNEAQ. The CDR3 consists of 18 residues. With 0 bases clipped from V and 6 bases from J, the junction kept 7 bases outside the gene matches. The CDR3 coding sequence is TGTGCCAGCAGCTTAGCTAAAGGGACTAGCGGGATCTCCGGGGAGCTGTTTTTT. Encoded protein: CASSLAKGTSGISGELFF.

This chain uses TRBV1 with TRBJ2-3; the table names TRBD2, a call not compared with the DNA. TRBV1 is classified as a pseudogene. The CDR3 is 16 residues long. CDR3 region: CTSSQLCGIKTDTQYF. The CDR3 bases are TGCACCAGCAGCCAACTGTGCGGGATAAAAACAGATACGCAGTATTTT.

In DNA form, the CDR3 reads TGTGCCAGCAGCTTAGGAGCGGGGGGATTCTACGAGCAGTACTTC. This encodes CASSLGAGGFYEQYF. This sequence joins TRBV5-4 and TRBJ2-7; 9 bases map to TRBD2. The length of the CDR3 is 15 residues. J was trimmed by 3 bases and V by 2 bases; bases with no gene match: 6. In germline, CDR1 is SGHNT, CDR2 YYREEE (reference sequence). Full variable domain (outside the CDR3, taken from reference TRBV5-4 and TRBJ2-7): ETGVTQSPTHLIKTRGQQVTLRCSSQSGHNTVSWYQQALGQGPQFIFQYYREEENGRGNFPPRFSGLQFPNYSSELNVNALELDDSALYLCASSLGAGGFYEQYFGPGTRLTVT.

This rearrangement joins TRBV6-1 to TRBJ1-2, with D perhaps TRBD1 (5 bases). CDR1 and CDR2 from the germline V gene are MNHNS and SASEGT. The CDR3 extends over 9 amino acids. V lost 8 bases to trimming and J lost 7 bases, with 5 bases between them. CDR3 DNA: TGTGCCAGCGGGGCTGGCTACACCTTC. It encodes CASGAGYTF.

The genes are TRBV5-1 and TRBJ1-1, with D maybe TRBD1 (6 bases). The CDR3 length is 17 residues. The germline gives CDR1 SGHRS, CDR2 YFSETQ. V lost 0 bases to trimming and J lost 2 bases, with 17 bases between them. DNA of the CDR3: TGCGCCAGCAGCTTGGCCATGGCAGGGGTTATAAACACTGAAGCTTTCTTT. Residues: CASSLAMAGVINTEAFF.

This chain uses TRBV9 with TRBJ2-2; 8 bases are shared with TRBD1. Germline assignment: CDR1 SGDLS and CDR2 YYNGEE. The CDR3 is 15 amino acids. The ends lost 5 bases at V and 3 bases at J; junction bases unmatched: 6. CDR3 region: CASRATGEHTGELFF. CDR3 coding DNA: TGTGCCAGCAGGGCGACAGGGGAGCACACCGGGGAGCTGTTTTTT.

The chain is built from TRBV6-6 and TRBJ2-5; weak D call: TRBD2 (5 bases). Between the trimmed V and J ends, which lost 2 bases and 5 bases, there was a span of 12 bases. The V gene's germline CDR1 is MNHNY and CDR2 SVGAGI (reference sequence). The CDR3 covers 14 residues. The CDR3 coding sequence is TGTGCCAGCAGTTACATGAGTAGAGGGGAGACCCAGTACTTC. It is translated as CASSYMSRGETQYF.

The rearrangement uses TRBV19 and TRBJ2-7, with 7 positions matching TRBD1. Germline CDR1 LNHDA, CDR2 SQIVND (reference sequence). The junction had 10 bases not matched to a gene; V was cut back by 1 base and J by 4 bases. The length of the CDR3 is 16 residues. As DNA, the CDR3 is TGTGCCAGTAGTATAGCATCTCTGGGACAGATGTACGAGCAGTACTTC. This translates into CASSIASLGQMYEQYF.

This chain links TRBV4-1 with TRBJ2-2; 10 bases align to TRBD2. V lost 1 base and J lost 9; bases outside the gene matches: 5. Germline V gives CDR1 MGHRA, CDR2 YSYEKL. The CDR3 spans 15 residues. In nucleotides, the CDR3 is TGCGCCAGCAGCCAAGTCCCTAGCGGGAGCAGGGAGCTGTTTTTT. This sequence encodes CASSQVPSGSRELFF.

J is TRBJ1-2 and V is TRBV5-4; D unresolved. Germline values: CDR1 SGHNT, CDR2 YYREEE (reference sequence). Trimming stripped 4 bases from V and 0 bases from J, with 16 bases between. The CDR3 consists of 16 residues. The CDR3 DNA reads TGTGCCAGCAGCGCGGCCAGGACTCAAGCTAACTATGGCTACACCTTC. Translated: CASSAARTQANYGYTF.

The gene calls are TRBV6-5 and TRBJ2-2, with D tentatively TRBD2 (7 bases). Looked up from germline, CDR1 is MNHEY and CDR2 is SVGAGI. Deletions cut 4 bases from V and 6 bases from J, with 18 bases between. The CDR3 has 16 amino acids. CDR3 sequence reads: CASSSPGEGGSGELFF. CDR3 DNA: TGTGCCAGCAGTTCCCCAGGGGAGGGTGGATCCGGGGAGCTGTTTTTT.

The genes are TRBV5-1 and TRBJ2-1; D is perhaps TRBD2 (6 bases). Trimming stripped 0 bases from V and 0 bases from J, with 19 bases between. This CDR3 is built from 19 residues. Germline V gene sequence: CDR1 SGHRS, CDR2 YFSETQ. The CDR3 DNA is TGCGCCAGCAGCTTGGTGGGACGGATAGCGGTAAGCTCCTACAATGAGCAGTTCTTC. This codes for CASSLVGRIAVSSYNEQFF.

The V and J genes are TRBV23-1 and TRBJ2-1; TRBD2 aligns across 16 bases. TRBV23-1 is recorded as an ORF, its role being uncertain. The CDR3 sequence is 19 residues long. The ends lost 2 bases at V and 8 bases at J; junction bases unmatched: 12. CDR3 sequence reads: CASSQPGLAGGPSVHEQFF. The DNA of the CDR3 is TGCGCCAGCAGTCAACCGGGACTAGCGGGAGGGCCGTCTGTTCATGAGCAGTTCTTC.

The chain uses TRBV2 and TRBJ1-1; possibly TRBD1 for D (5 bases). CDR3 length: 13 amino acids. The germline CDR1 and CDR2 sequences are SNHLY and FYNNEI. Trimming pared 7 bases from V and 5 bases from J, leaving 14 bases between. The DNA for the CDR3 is TGTGCCAGCACAGGGTTAAGGGGAACTGAAGCTTTCTTT. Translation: CASTGLRGTEAFF.

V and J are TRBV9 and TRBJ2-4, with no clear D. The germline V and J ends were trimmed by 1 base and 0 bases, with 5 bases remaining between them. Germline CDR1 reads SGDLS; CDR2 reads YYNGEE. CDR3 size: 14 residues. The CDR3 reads CASSVSLAKNIQYF. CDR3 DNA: TGTGCCAGCAGCGTATCCTTAGCCAAAAACATTCAGTACTTC.

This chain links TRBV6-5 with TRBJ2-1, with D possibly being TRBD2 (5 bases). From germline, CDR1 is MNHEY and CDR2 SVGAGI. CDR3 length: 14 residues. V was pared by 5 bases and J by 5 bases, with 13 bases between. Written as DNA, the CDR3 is TGTGCCAGCAGTCGGGGAAACGGTGACAATGAGCAGTTCTTC. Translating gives CASSRGNGDNEQFF.

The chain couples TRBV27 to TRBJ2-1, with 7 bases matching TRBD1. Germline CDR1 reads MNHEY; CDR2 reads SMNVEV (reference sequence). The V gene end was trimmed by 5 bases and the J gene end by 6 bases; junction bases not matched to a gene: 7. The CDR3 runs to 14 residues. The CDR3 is CASSPAYRGNEQFF. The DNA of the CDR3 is TGTGCCAGCAGTCCTGCCTACAGGGGCAATGAGCAGTTCTTC.

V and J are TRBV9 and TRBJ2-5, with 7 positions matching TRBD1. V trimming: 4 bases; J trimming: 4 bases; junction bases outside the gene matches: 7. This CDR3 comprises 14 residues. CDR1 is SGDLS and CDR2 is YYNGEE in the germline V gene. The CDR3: CASSPTGRGETQYF. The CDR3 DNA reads TGTGCCAGCAGCCCGACAGGGAGAGGAGAGACCCAGTACTTC. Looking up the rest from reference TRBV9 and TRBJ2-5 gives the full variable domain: DSGVTQTPKHLITATGQRVTLRCSPRSGDLSVYWYQQSLDQGLQFLIQYYNGEERAKGNILERFSAQQFPDLHSELNLSSLELGDSALYFCASSPTGRGETQYFGPGTRLLVL.

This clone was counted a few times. The CDR3 DNA follows: TGTGCCAGCAGTTACTCAGGGGTTAACACTGAAGCTTTCTTT. This translates into CASSYSGVNTEAFF. This rearrangement joins TRBV6-6 to TRBJ1-1; a weak D match, TRBD1 (5 bases). Germline V lookup: CDR1 MNHNY, CDR2 SVGAGI (reference sequence). The CDR3 loop spans 14 amino acids. Deletions cut 0 bases from V and 2 bases from J, with 7 bases between.

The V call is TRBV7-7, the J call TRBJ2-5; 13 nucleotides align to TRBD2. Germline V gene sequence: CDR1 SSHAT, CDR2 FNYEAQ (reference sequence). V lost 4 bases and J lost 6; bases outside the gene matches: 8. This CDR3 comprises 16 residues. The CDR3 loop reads CASSYGLAGAPQTQYF. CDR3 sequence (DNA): TGTGCCAGCAGCTACGGACTAGCGGGGGCCCCACAGACCCAGTACTTC. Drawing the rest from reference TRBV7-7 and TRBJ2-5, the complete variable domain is GAGVSQSPRYKVTKRGQDVTLRCDPISSHATLYWYQQALGQGPEFLTYFNYEAQPDKSGLPSDRFSAERPEGSISTLTIQRTEQRDSAMYRCASSYGLAGAPQTQYFGPGTRLLVL.

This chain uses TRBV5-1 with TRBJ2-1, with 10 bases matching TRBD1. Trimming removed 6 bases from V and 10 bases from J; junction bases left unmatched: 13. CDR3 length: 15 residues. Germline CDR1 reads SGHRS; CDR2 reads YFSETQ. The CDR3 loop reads CASIPSGQGFEEQFF. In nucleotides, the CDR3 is TGCGCCAGCATTCCGTCGGGACAGGGGTTCGAAGAGCAGTTCTTC. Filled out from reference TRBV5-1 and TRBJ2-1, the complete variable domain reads KAGVTQTPRYLIKTRGQQVTLSCSPISGHRSVSWYQQTPGQGLQFLFEYFSETQRNKGNFPGRFSGRQFSNSRSEMNVSTLELGDSALYLCASIPSGQGFEEQFFGPGTRLTVL.

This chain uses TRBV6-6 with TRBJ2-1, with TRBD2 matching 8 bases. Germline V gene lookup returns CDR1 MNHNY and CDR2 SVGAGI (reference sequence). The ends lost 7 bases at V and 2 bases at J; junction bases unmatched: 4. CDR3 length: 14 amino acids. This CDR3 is CASIPGLAYNEQFF. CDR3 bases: TGTGCCAGCATCCCGGGACTAGCCTACAATGAGCAGTTCTTC.

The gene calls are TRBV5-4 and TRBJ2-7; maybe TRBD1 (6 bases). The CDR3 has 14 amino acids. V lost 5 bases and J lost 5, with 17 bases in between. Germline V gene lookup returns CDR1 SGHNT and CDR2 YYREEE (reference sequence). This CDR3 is CASRGHGQRHEQYF. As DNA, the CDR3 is TGTGCCAGCAGGGGACATGGGCAGCGCCACGAGCAGTACTTC.

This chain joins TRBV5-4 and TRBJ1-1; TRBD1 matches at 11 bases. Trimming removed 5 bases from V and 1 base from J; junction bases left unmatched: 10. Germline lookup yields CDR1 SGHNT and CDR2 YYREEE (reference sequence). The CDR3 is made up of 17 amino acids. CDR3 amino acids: CASRTPGTGGENTEAFF. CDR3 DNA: TGTGCCAGCAGGACTCCGGGGACAGGGGGGGAGAACACTGAAGCTTTCTTT.

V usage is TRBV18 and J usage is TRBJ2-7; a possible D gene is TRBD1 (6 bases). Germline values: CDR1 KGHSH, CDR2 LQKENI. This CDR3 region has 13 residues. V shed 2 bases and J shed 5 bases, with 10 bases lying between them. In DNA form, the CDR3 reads TGTGCCAGCTCACCAGGCCGGACAGACGAGCAGTACTTC. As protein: CASSPGRTDEQYF.

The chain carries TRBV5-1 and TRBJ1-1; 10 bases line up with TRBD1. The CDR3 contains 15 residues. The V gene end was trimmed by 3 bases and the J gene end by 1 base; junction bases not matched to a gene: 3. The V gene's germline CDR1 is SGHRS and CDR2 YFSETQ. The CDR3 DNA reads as TGCGCCAGCAGCTCCGGGACAGGGGCGAACACTGAAGCTTTCTTT. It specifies CASSSGTGANTEAFF.

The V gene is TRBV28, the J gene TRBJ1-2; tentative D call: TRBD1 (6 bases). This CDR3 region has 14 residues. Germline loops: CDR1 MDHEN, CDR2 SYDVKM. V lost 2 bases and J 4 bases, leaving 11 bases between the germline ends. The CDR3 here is CASSLGGSPYGYTF. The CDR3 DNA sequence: TGTGCCAGCAGTTTAGGGGGCAGCCCCTATGGCTACACCTTC.